A selection of T cell receptor beta chains follows, all from one sample in a study of T cell changes during pregnancy in multiple sclerosis. This table comes from immunoSEQ multiplex PCR, and its TCRdb copy is limited to in-frame clones, with some not included. The sample holds approximately 60,000 clones, 92% seen once. The material was peripheral blood, obtained in the second trimester of pregnancy. These receptors were obtained from a female donor in good health, enrolled as a control in a pregnancy study. Both conserved end residues are part of each CDR3. A D gene is named only where the DNA matches it firmly.

J gene,CDR3 length,D gene,V gene,CDR3 protein,CDR3 DNA
TRBJ2-7,12,.,TRBV10-3,CAAGGGSGEQYF,TGTGCCGCAGGAGGAGGCTCGGGGGAGCAGTACTTC
TRBJ2-1,14,TRBD2,TRBV2,CASSRRTSSNEQFF,TGTGCCAGCAGTCGAAGGACTAGTTCCAATGAGCAGTTCTTC
TRBJ1-5,15,TRBD1,TRBV5-1,CASSLGGTANQPQHF,TGCGCCAGCAGCTTGGGGGGGACAGCGAATCAGCCCCAGCATTTT
TRBJ1-5,13,.,TRBV6-1,CASSQSGNQPQHF,TGTGCCAGCAGTCAGTCTGGTAATCAGCCCCAGCATTTT
TRBJ2-2,15,.,TRBV18,CASSPNGQVTGELFF,TGTGCCAGCTCACCAAATGGGCAGGTGACCGGGGAGCTGTTTTTT
TRBJ2-3,15,.,TRBV18,CASSPLTGGTDTQYF,TGTGCCAGCTCACCACTTACAGGCGGCACAGATACGCAGTATTTT
TRBJ1-5,14,TRBD1,TRBV5-5,CASSVQGASQPQHF,TGTGCCAGCAGCGTACAGGGGGCAAGTCAGCCCCAGCATTTT
TRBJ2-5,13,TRBD1,TRBV5-1,CASSFTGEKTQYF,TGCGCCAGCAGCTTTACAGGGGAAAAGACCCAGTACTTC
TRBJ2-1,10,.,TRBV19,CASSGLAAFF,TGTGCCAGTAGCGGGCTAGCCGCGTTCTTC
TRBJ2-7,16,TRBD1,TRBV28,CASTPRPDRDTYEQYF,TGTGCCAGCACTCCGAGGCCGGACAGGGACACCTACGAGCAGTACTTC
TRBJ2-5,14,TRBD2,TRBV5-5,CASSSLTSGETQYF,TGTGCCAGCAGCTCTCTGACTAGCGGGGAGACCCAGTACTTC
TRBJ2-7,14,.,TRBV7-9,CASSFAVSNYEQYF,TGTGCCAGCAGCTTTGCAGTATCCAACTACGAGCAGTACTTC
TRBJ2-3,11,.,TRBV20-1,CSAKLADTQYF,TGCAGTGCTAAACTCGCAGATACGCAGTATTTT
TRBJ1-2,17,TRBD1,TRBV6-1,CASSADRVSGRSYGYTF,TGTGCCAGCAGTGCGGACAGGGTCTCCGGAAGAAGCTATGGCTACACCTTC
TRBJ2-7,14,TRBD1,TRBV12-5,CASGEGTGGDEQYF,TGTGCTAGTGGAGAGGGGACAGGGGGCGACGAGCAGTACTTC
TRBJ2-1,14,.,TRBV2,CASSRQGSKNEQFF,TGTGCCAGCAGTCGGCAGGGTAGTAAGAATGAGCAGTTCTTC
TRBJ1-6,15,.,TRBV2,CASSDVGQGSSPLHF,TGTGCCAGCAGTGACGTAGGTCAGGGTAGTTCACCCCTCCACTTT